This is a list of T cell receptor beta chains from one sample in a study of cytomegalovirus exposure and HLA in healthy donors. The method was immunoSEQ multiplex PCR; TCRdb's version includes in-frame clones alone and lacks a portion of them. Here the sample spans about 130,000 clones, nearly 90% being singletons. Sample: PBMCs. All receptors come from a woman under 30 in good health and CMV-seronegative. The CDR3 runs from the conserved cysteine through the conserved F or W. Fields, in order: CDR3 protein, V gene, D gene, J gene. The D gene is left open where the match is weak.

CASSYSGGISNQPQHF,TRBV6-6,-,TRBJ1-5
CATKGQGYNEQFF,TRBV27,TRBD1,TRBJ2-1
CASSLEASYNSPLHF,TRBV27,-,TRBJ1-6
CAIRIGLAGGPDTQYF,TRBV10-3,TRBD2,TRBJ2-3
CASSEPGQGNSPLHF,TRBV6-1,TRBD1,TRBJ1-6
CASSLDTYNSPLHF,TRBV5-1,-,TRBJ1-6
CASSPRLAGSGNTIYF,TRBV9,-,TRBJ1-3
CASSQSGGADEQYF,TRBV7-9,TRBD2,TRBJ2-7
CASRPRDREGSPLHF,TRBV6-5,TRBD1,TRBJ1-6
CASTPLGGNYGYTF,TRBV6-5,-,TRBJ1-2
CASSTPWGGDYGYTF,TRBV6-4,-,TRBJ1-2
CASSEMTGGGHTQYF,TRBV6-1,TRBD1,TRBJ2-3
CATQGGGYGYTF,TRBV2,-,TRBJ1-2
CASSPLTGGNTEAFF,TRBV27,TRBD1,TRBJ1-1
CASSSLGGRGEQYF,TRBV5-1,-,TRBJ2-7
CASSPGQHSPIQGNTIYF,TRBV5-1,TRBD1,TRBJ1-3
CASSLVQGVSEAFF,TRBV5-1,TRBD1,TRBJ1-1
CASSRSGGAYNEQFF,TRBV6-5,TRBD2,TRBJ2-1
CASSFGDRDSNQPQHF,TRBV28,TRBD1,TRBJ1-5
CASSLVLAAGRNEQFF,TRBV7-3,-,TRBJ2-1
CASRKGVFWEDTQYF,TRBV6-4,-,TRBJ2-3
CASSLGGRGRYNSPLHF,TRBV5-4,TRBD1,TRBJ1-6
CASSLVGGTGAAYEQYF,TRBV7-3,TRBD1,TRBJ2-7
CAISESQAGLNEKLFF,TRBV10-3,-,TRBJ1-4
CASSQIHRGNYGYTF,TRBV4-2,-,TRBJ1-2
CASSPRLAAYNEQFF,TRBV9,TRBD2,TRBJ2-1
CASTDRSREQYF,TRBV6-5,TRBD1,TRBJ2-7
CASSPGTLNTGELFF,TRBV5-1,-,TRBJ2-2
CASSSGQPNEKLFF,TRBV6-5,-,TRBJ1-4
CASSLEPQDTDTQYF,TRBV5-1,-,TRBJ2-3
CSVKHTGNTIYF,TRBV29-1,-,TRBJ1-3
CASSQIRRVDEQYF,TRBV14,-,TRBJ2-7
CASSEAVDRVPHGAEAFF,TRBV6-1,TRBD1,TRBJ1-1
CASRRGNIQYF,TRBV19,-,TRBJ2-4
CASSLGRAGGNTIYF,TRBV13,-,TRBJ1-3
CASSPTGDQPQHF,TRBV18,-,TRBJ1-5
CASSWERVRPGKQETQYF,TRBV5-5,-,TRBJ2-5
CASSEGQGVLYEQYF,TRBV5-1,TRBD1,TRBJ2-7
CASGGVGTDTQYF,TRBV5-1,TRBD2,TRBJ2-3
CASSGGGLRVDGYTF,TRBV6-1,-,TRBJ1-2
CASSSGTGGSYNEQFF,TRBV5-1,TRBD1,TRBJ2-1
CAISGTGPGELFF,TRBV10-3,-,TRBJ2-2
CASREQGAGTEAFF,TRBV5-1,TRBD1,TRBJ1-1
CASREPIQVIANTEAFF,TRBV19,-,TRBJ1-1
CASRPNLRDTFTDTQYF,TRBV7-9,-,TRBJ2-3
CATVVGNQPQHF,TRBV15,-,TRBJ1-5
CASSTSTSGKAYEQFF,TRBV9,TRBD2,TRBJ2-1
CASRLTGIGYEQYF,TRBV6-5,-,TRBJ2-7
CASSDGTSGYEQYF,TRBV6-1,-,TRBJ2-7
CASSERVFTAIHGYGYTF,TRBV5-6,-,TRBJ1-2
CASSAPGQGYEQYF,TRBV7-9,TRBD1,TRBJ2-7